A single TCR beta chain is shown here with its context. Its antigen is not identified. While the first cohort had hundreds of subjects, the donors belonged to the separate validation cohort of roughly 130 subjects. The data were obtained in a study of cytomegalovirus exposure and HLA in healthy donors. Study observations and caveats: Within the 95 to 150 validation repertoires, first-cohort TCR clusters tended to co-occur, according to a later analysis. Researchers reported that a few CMV-associated chains were confirmed in vitro as CMV antigen-specific. Rare sequences made up most TCRs, while some public TCRs were found in many donors.

The data were produced by immunoSEQ multiplex PCR, yet TCRdb's version contains in-frame clones alone and is incomplete. The sample has more than 150,000 clones, approximately 84% seen once. The receptor was derived from a man aged 18 to 29 in good health and CMV-seropositive. The sample consisted of PBMCs.

The CDR3 region is CASSQPRGDRGSYTEAFF. The CDR3 region has the DNA TGTGCCAGCAGCCAACCCCGGGGGGACAGGGGTTCTTACACTGAAGCTTTCTTT. The chain recombines TRBV27 with TRBJ1-1, with 10 positions matching TRBD1. V trimming: 6 bases; J trimming: 3 bases; junction bases outside the gene matches: 16. CDR1 and CDR2 (germline): MNHEY, SMNVEV (reference sequence). CDR3 length equals 18 residues.